This TCR beta chain was retrieved from a study of response to subunit inactivated influenza vaccine. Via MiXCR, TCRdb re-called the RT-PCR reads, giving one row per CDR3 protein. The repertoire consists of hundreds of thousands of distinct CDR3 sequences, with approximately 14% occurring once and the leading ten covering 6% to 8%. The sample holds one count of this clonotype. Its specificity is unknown. The J segment lost 15 bases and the V segment lost 1 base, leaving 4 bases of the junction unmatched. Germline assignment: CDR1 LGHDT and CDR2 YNNKEL (reference sequence). The CDR3 is 13 residues long. General study findings and limits: Authors suggested that a seasonal influenza vaccination recruits few new T cells each time.

This chain uses TRBV3-1 with TRBJ2-1, with TRBD1 identical over 12 bases. This clonotype was obtained from a man aged 45-65 years who received an inactivated influenza vaccine. The starting material was PBMCs from blood, obtained around 15 days before vaccination. Here the CDR3 DNA reads TGTGCCAGCAGCCAAGGGGGGACAGGGGGCGGGTTCTTC. Residues: CASSQGGTGGGFF.